What follows are 2 T cell receptor beta chains derived from one specimen sequenced in a study of T cells in Graves' hyperthyroidism and ophthalmopathy (dated by TCRdb to the late 2010s). Library creation used multiplex PCR. The instrument given in TCRdb is Illumina HiSeq 2000. Amplification of TCR beta CDR3 regions was carried out from RNA transcripts. For the first round of RT-PCR on the TCR CDR3, the HTBI primer set was used together with the Qiagen OneStep RT-PCR kit. TCRdb ran its own pipeline on the public reads, namely fastp trimming at Q25 and MiXCR clone calling, and kept in-frame beta chains. Identical CDR3 proteins give one entry, which carries the most common genes and DNA. Recorded for this sample are nearly 600,000 distinct CDR3 sequences; 14% of them occurred a single time. Jointly, the top ten make up roughly 7% of the sample. Sequencing input: blood. The receptors here all came from a woman between 18 and 29 years old with Graves' ophthalmopathy.

The J gene is TRBJ1-2, the V gene TRBV6-1; 7 bases align to TRBD1. CDR3 size: 12 residues. The germline V gene encodes CDR1 MNHNS and CDR2 SASEGT. Unmatched junction bases numbered 5, after V lost 6 bases and J lost 7 bases. CDR3 amino acids: CASSGTGAGYTF. In DNA, the CDR3 is TGTGCCAGCAGCGGAACAGGGGCTGGCTACACCTTC.

In this sample, this clonotype turned up many times. The rearrangement joins TRBV27 to TRBJ1-5, with 9 bases lining up with TRBD1. The CDR3 is 14 residues long. Germline V gives CDR1 MNHEY, CDR2 SMNVEV (reference sequence). V lost 2 bases, J lost 10 bases, and 6 bases stayed unmatched. The CDR3 coding sequence is TGTGCCAGCAGTTTAGGGACAGGGAGGAGACCCCAGCATTTT. As protein: CASSLGTGRRPQHF.